Each of the 2 T cell receptor beta chains below was sequenced from the same sample in a study of blood T cell repertoires in COVID-19 (dated by TCRdb to 2018 to 2021). Library construction relied on the immunoSEQ multiplex PCR assay. This immuneACCESS table, as held by TCRdb, lists in-frame sequences with V and J called but not all clones. Of the missing ones, under half trace to an unresolved V gene in checked studies; the others have no known cause. The sample table records around 28,000 clones; 75% to 90% of these occur just once. Of the sample, approximately 50% is held by the ten largest clones. What was sequenced was peripheral blood. The origin of the receptors is a human donor with acute or convalescent COVID-19. The donor label of this sample is uncertain.

The chain couples TRBV4-1 to TRBJ2-7; 7 positions agree with TRBD1. CDR1 is MGHRA, CDR2 YSYEKL, per germline. V dropped 5 bases and J dropped 3; count of bases not matched to a gene: 4. CDR3 length equals 13 residues. The CDR3 sequence is CASSSRQGYEQYF. The CDR3 bases are TGCGCCAGCAGCTCAAGACAGGGCTACGAGCAGTACTTC.

This chain links TRBV5-1 with TRBJ2-5, with D uncertain. CDR1 SGHRS and CDR2 YFSETQ come from the germline V gene. The CDR3 covers 13 residues. Trimming took off 4 bases at V and 5 bases at J, with 12 bases between the two ends. Here the CDR3 reads CASSPRSEETQYF. The CDR3 nucleotides read TGCGCCAGCAGCCCGCGATCCGAGGAGACCCAGTACTTC.